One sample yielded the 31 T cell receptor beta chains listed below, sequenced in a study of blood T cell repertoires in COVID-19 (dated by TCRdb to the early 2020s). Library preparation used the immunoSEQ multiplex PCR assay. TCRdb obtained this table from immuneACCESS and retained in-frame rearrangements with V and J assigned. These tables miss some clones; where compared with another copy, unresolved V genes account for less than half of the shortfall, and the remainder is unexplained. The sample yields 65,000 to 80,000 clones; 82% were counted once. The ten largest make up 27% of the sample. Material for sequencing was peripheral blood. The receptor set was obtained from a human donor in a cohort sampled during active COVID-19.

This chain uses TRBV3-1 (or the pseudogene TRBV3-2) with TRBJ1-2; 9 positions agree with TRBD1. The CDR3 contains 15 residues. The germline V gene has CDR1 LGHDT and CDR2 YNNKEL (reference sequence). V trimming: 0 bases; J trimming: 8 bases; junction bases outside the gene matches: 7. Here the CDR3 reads CASSQDGTGSRGYTF. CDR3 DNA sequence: TGTGCCAGCAGCCAAGATGGGACAGGGTCGAGGGGCTACACCTTC.

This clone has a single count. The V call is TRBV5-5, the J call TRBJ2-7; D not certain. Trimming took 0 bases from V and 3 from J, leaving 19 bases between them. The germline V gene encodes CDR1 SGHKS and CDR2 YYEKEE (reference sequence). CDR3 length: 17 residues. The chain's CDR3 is CASSLEYVHSLYYEQYF. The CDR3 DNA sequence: TGTGCCAGCAGCTTGGAATACGTCCACTCTCTTTACTACGAGCAGTACTTC.

Here the CDR3 DNA reads TGCGCCAGCAGCCAGTTACAGGGGGCCGACCCACCCTATGGCTACACCTTC. It codes for CASSQLQGADPPYGYTF. The chain uses TRBV4-1 and TRBJ1-2, with 9 bases lining up with TRBD1. The germline CDR1 and CDR2 sequences are MGHRA and YSYEKL. With 3 bases clipped from V and 4 bases from J, the junction kept 12 bases outside the gene matches. The CDR3 totals 17 residues.

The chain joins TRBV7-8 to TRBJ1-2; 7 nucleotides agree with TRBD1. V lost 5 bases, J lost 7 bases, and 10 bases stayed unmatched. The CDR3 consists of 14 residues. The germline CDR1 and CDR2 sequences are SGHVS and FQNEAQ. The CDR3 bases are TGTGCCAGCAGCCGCAACAGGGGAGGAGGTGGCTACACCTTC. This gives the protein CASSRNRGGGGYTF. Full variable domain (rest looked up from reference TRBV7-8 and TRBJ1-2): GAGVSQSPRYKVAKRGQDVALRCDPISGHVSLFWYQQALGQGPEFLTYFQNEAQLDKSGLPSDRFFAERPEGSVSTLKIQRTQQEDSAVYLCASSRNRGGGGYTFGSGTRLTVV.

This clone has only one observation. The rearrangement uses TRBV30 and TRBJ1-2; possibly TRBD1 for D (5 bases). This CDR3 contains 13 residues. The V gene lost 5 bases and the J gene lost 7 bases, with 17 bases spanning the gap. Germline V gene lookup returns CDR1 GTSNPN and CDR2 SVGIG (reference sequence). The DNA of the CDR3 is TGTGCCTGGGGGCAGGGAGGGAGACGTGGCTACACCTTC. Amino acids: CAWGQGGRRGYTF.

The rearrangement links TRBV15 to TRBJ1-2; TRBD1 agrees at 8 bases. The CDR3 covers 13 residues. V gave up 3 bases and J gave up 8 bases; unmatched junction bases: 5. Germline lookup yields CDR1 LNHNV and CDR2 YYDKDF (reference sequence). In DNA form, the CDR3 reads TGTGCCACCAGCAGGGACAGGGCCAGCGGCTACACCTTC. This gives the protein CATSRDRASGYTF.

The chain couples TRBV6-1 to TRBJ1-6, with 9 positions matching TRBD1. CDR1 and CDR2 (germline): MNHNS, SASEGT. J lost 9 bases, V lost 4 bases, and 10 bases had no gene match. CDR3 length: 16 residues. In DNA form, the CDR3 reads TGTGCCAGCAGTGGACCAGGGACAGGGCCGGGTTCACCCCTCCACTTT. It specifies CASSGPGTGPGSPLHF.

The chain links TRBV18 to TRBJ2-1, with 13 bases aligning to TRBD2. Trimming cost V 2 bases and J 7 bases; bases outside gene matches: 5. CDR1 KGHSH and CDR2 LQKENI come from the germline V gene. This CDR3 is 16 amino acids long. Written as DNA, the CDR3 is TGTGCCAGCTCACCAACCCGACTAGCGGGGGGAAATGAGCAGTTCTTC. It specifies CASSPTRLAGGNEQFF.

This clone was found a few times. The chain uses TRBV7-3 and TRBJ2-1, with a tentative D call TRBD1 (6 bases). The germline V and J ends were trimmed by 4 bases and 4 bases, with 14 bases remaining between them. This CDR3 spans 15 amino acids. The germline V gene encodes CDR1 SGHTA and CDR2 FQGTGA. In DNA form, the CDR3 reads TGTGCCAGCAGCTCGGGACACGGAGAATACAATGAGCAGTTCTTC. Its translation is CASSSGHGEYNEQFF. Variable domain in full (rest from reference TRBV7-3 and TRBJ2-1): GAGVSQTPSNKVTEKGKYVELRCDPISGHTALYWYRQSLGQGPEFLIYFQGTGAADDSGLPNDRFFAVRPEGSVSTLKIQRTERGDSAVYLCASSSGHGEYNEQFFGPGTRLTVL.

Written as DNA, the CDR3 is TGTGCCTGGAGTGTACCTCGGACTAGTCTGTCGAAGGAGCTGTTTTTT. Its protein product is CAWSVPRTSLSKELFF. The rearrangement links TRBV30 to TRBJ2-2; 7 nucleotides agree with TRBD2. This CDR3 has 16 residues. Germline V gene sequence: CDR1 GTSNPN, CDR2 SVGIG (reference sequence). V was clipped by 0 bases and J by 10 bases; unmatched bases: 14.

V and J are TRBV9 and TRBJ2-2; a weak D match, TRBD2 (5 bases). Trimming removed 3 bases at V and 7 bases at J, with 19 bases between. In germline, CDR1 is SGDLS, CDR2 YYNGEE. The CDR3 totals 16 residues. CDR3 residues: CASSAGVVISIGELFF. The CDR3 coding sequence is TGTGCCAGCAGCGCCGGGGTGGTTATTTCTATCGGGGAGCTGTTTTTT.

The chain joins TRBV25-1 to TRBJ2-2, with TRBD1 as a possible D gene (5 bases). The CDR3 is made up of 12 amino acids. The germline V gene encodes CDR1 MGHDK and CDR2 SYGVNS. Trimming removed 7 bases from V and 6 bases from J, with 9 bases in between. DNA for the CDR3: TGTGCCAGCAATCAGGGTTCCGGGGAGCTGTTTTTT. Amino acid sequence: CASNQGSGELFF.

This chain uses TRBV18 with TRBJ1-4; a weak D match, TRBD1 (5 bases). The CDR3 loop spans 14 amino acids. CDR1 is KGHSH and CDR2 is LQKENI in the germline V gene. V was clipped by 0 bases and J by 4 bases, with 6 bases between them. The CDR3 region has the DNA TGTGCCAGCTCACCACCAGGGGTTAATGAAAAACTGTTTTTT. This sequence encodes CASSPPGVNEKLFF. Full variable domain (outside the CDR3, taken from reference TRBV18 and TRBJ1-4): NAGVMQNPRHLVRRRGQEARLRCSPMKGHSHVYWYRQLPEEGLKFMVYLQKENIIDESGMPKERFSAEFPKEGPSILRIQQVVRGDSAAYFCASSPPGVNEKLFFGSGTQLSVL.

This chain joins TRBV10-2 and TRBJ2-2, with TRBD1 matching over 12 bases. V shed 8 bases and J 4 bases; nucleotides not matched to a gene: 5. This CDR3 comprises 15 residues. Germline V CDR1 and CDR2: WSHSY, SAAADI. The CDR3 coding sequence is TGCGCCAGCGATCCGGGACAGGGGGCCACCGGGGAGCTGTTTTTT. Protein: CASDPGQGATGELFF.

The CDR3 spells CASSISSSTDTQYF. The CDR3 DNA is TGTGCCAGTAGTATTTCCAGTAGCACAGATACGCAGTATTTT. The rearrangement joins TRBV19 to TRBJ2-3; D is unclear. The CDR3 spans 14 residues. Trimming took 3 bases from V and 0 from J, leaving 7 bases between them. CDR1 is LNHDA and CDR2 is SQIVND in the germline V gene (reference sequence).

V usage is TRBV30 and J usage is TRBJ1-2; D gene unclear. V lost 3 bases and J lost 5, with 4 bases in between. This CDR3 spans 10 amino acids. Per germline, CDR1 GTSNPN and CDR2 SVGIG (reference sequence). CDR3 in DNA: TGTGCCTGGAGCAATTATGGCTACACCTTC. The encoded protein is CAWSNYGYTF.

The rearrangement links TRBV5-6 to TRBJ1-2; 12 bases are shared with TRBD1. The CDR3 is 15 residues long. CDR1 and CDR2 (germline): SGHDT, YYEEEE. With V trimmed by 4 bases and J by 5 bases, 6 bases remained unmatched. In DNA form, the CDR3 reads TGTGCCAGCAGCCCGGGACAGGGGGCACATTATGGCTACACCTTC. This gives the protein CASSPGQGAHYGYTF.

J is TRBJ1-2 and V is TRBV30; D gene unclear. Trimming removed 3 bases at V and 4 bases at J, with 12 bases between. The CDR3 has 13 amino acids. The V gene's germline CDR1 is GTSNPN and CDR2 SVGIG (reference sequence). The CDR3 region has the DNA TGTGCCTGGAGCGGAGGCGGTGGCTATGGCTACACCTTC. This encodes CAWSGGGGYGYTF.

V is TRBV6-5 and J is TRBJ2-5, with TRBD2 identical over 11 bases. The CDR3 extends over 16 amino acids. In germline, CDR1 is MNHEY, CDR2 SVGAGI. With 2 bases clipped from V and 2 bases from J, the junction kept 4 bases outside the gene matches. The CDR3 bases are TGTGCCAGCAGTTACGTTCCTAGCGGGGGGCAAGAGACCCAGTACTTC. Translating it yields CASSYVPSGGQETQYF.

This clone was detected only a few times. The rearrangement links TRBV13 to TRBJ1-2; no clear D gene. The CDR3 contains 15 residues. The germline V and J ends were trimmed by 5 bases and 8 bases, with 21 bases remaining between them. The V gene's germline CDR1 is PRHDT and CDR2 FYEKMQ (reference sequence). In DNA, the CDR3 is TGTGCCAGCAGCGCGAGAGGTCTGGACCGAGGGGGCTACACCTTC. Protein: CASSARGLDRGGYTF.

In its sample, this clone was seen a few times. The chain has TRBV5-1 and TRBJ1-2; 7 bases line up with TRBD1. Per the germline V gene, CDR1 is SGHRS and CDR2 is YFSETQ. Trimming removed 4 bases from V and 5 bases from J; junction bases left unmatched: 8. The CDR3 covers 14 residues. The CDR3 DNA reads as TGCGCCAGCAGCCTGCAGGGGGATGGGTATGGCTACACCTTC. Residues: CASSLQGDGYGYTF.

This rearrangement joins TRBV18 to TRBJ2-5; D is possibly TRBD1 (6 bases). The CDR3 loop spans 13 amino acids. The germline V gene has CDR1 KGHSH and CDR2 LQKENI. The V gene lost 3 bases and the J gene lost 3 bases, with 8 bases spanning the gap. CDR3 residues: CASSPNREETQYF. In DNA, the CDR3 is TGTGCCAGCTCACCTAACAGGGAAGAGACCCAGTACTTC.

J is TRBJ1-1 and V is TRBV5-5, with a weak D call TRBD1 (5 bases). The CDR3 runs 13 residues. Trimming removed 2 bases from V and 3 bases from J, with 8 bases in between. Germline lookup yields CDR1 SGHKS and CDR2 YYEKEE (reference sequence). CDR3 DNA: TGTGCCAGCAGCTTATCGGGGGACACTGAAGCTTTCTTT. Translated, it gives CASSLSGDTEAFF.

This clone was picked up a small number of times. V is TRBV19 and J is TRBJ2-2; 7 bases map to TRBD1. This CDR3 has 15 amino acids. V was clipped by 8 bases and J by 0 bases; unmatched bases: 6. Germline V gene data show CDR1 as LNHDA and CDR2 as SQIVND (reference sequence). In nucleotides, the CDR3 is TGTGCCAGTCGACAGGGTTCGGCGAACACCGGGGAGCTGTTTTTT. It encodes CASRQGSANTGELFF.

The CDR3 DNA reads as TGTGCCAGCAGCCGGGGGGCCGGGGGTTTTGGCAATGAGCAGTTCTTC. It translates to CASSRGAGGFGNEQFF. The rearrangement uses TRBV2 and TRBJ2-1; a weak D match, TRBD2 (7 bases). The CDR3 covers 16 residues. Trimming stripped 6 bases from V and 6 bases from J, with 21 bases between. Germline CDR1 reads SNHLY; CDR2 reads FYNNEI.

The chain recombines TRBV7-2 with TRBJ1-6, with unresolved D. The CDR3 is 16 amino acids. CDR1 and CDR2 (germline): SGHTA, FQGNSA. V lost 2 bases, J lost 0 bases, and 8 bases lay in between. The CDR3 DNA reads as TGTGCCAGCAGCTTATCTGGGAGCTCCTATAATTCACCCCTCCACTTT. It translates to CASSLSGSSYNSPLHF.

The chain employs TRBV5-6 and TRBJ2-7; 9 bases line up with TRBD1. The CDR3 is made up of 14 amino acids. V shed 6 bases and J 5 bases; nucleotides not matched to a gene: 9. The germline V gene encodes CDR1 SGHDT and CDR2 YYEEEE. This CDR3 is CASINWDRVHEQYF. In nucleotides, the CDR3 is TGTGCCAGCATCAACTGGGACAGGGTCCACGAGCAGTACTTC.

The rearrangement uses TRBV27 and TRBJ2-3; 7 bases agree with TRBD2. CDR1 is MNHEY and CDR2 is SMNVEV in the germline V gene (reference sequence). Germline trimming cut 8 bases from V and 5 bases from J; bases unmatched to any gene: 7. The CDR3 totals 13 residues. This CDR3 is CASRDYKVDTQYF. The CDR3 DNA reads TGTGCCAGCCGGGACTACAAAGTAGATACGCAGTATTTT.

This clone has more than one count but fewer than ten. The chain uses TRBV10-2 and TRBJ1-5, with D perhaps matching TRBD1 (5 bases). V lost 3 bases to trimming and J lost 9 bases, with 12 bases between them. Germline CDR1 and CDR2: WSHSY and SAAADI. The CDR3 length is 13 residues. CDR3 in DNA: TGCGCCAGCAGTGAAGGGCAGGGTCTGCCCCAGCATTTT. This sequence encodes CASSEGQGLPQHF.

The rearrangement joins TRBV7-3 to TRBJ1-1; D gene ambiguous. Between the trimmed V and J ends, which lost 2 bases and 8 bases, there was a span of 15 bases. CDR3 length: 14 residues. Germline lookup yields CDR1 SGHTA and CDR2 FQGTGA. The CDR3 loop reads CASSLGLGVDEAFF. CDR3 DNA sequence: TGTGCCAGCAGCTTAGGTCTGGGAGTCGACGAAGCTTTCTTT.

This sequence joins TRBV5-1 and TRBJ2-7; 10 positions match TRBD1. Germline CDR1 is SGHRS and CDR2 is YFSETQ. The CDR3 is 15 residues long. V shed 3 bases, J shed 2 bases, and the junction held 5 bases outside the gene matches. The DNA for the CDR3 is TGCGCCAGCAGCTCCCCGGACAGGGGGACCTACGAGCAGTACTTC. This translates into CASSSPDRGTYEQYF.